This TCR beta chain derives from a study of T-cell memory formation after mild COVID-19. Overall study: Across donors, TCR clusters were largely donor specific. Overall study results and limits: Cross-reactive memory seemingly joined, as some responding clones were found in pre-infection memory. CM and EM subsets held most contracting CD4+ clones; EMRA held CD8+ ones.

From 5'RACE with constant-segment primers came TCR alpha and TCR beta cDNA libraries that carried sample barcodes and UMIs. Each CDR3 protein gets one entry after TCRdb re-called the 5' RACE reads with MiXCR. Among about 470,000 distinct CDR3 sequences listed, nearly 25% were seen once. The germline V gene has CDR1 SGDLS and CDR2 YYNGEE. V lost 1 base and J 7 bases, leaving 9 bases between the germline ends. The CDR3 runs to 13 residues. With regard to this clonotype: Antigen unknown.

The origin of this receptor is an adult woman who had mild COVID-19 (a few samples of this study predate the infection). Cell type and time point are not known. Sequencing input: PBMCs or a T cell subset sorted from them (not recorded which). V usage is TRBV9 and J usage is TRBJ2-1; D is ambiguous. The CDR3 DNA is TGTGCCAGCAGCGTATGGTACGGGAATGAGCAGTTCTTC. Translation: CASSVWYGNEQFF.